This T cell receptor (beta chain) is drawn from a study of identical twins. Study-wide points: While abundant cord blood beta clonotypes carried fewer insertions, memory repertoires showed no such pattern.

Unique molecular identifiers were in the cDNA, with template-switch universal primer binding. In TCRdb, the 5' RACE reads were re-called with MiXCR into one record per CDR3 protein. The table has a few hundred thousand distinct CDR3 sequences, about 8.9% seen once; the top ten hold over 2%. Trimming cost V 8 bases and J 0 bases, with 9 bases left between them. Germline values: CDR1 ENHRY, CDR2 SYGVKD. This CDR3 comprises 13 residues. On this clonotype itself: Its antigen remains unknown.

Separately, the same data were catalogued under a study of yellow fever vaccine responses in identical twins.

Sample: memory (CD45RO+) T cells sorted from blood. The chain has TRBV10-3 and TRBJ2-3; no definite D call. This clonotype was obtained from a woman aged 18-30 years in good health. The CDR3 DNA is TGTGCCATCTCGCCCTTTAGCACAGATACGCAGTATTTT. This translates into CAISPFSTDTQYF.